Below, 7 T cell receptor beta chains from the same sample are listed, as sequenced in a study of T-cell reconstitution after alpha-beta-depleted transplantation in children (dated by TCRdb to 2015 to 2016). Library preparation was by PCR. The instrument given in TCRdb is Illumina HiSeq 2500. Molecular barcoding was employed in the preparation of TCR libraries, with unique molecular identifiers being used to normalize TCRbeta repertoire quantification. The public sequencing data were trimmed at Q25 with fastp and processed into clonotypes with MiXCR by TCRdb, which kept only in-frame beta chains. Entries that share a CDR3 protein sequence are merged under the most common genes and DNA. This sample is represented by about 470,000 distinct CDR3 sequences; over 40% of them were singletons. The top ten hold 25% to 30% of the sample. Interpreted using the paper, the treatment or condition label stands for: allogeneic hematopoietic cell transplantation with graft depleted of TCRalphabeta T cells and CD19 B cells.

Source: PBMCs, taken before TCRalphabeta/CD19-depleted stem cell transplant. The receptors derive from a girl aged 2-10 years with aplastic anemia, due to receive a stem cell transplant.

In its sample, this clonotype was seen a few times. The chain has TRBV6-1 and TRBJ1-1; 8 positions agree with TRBD1. CDR1 is MNHNS, CDR2 SASEGT, per germline. Trimming took 2 bases from V and 1 from J; bases not matched to a gene: 9. The CDR3 is 17 amino acids. CDR3: CASSEYGRGQENTEAFF. The CDR3 region has the DNA TGTGCCAGCAGTGAATATGGGCGGGGACAGGAGAACACTGAAGCTTTCTTT.

In nucleotides, the CDR3 is TGTGCCAGTAGCCCCCTGGGCGCAGGATACGAGCAGTACTTC. This codes for CASSPLGAGYEQYF. The chain is built from TRBV19 and TRBJ2-7; unclear D gene. Deletions cut 6 bases from V and 4 bases from J, with 16 bases between. The germline CDR1 and CDR2 sequences are LNHDA and SQIVND (reference sequence). This CDR3 contains 14 residues.

This clonotype was detected many times. The chain links TRBV7-2 to TRBJ1-1; D unclear. Germline V gene data show CDR1 as SGHTA and CDR2 as FQGNSA. The CDR3 runs to 14 residues. V was trimmed by 0 bases and J by 1 base, leaving 6 bases between them. DNA of the CDR3: TGTGCCAGCAGCTTAGCCAGAGCGAACACTGAAGCTTTCTTT. It codes for CASSLARANTEAFF.

This clonotype showed up many times. The chain recombines TRBV20-1 with TRBJ1-2, with no clear D. In germline, CDR1 is DFQATT, CDR2 SNEGSKA (reference sequence). V was pared by 8 bases and J by 3 bases, with 10 bases between. This CDR3 has 11 residues. This chain's CDR3 is CSNSHDYGYTF. CDR3 in DNA: TGCAGTAACTCTCACGACTATGGCTACACCTTC.

This clonotype occurred many times. The rearrangement links TRBV12-3 or TRBV12-4 to TRBJ2-1; maybe TRBD2 (6 bases). The CDR3 totals 13 residues. The ends were cut back, 3 bases at V and 8 bases at J, with 11 bases in the middle. The CDR3 loop is CASSLRERDEQFF. CDR3 nucleotide sequence: TGTGCCAGCAGTTTGCGGGAACGCGATGAGCAGTTCTTC.

The table lists this clonotype with many counts. This chain links TRBV5-1 with TRBJ2-7; 8 positions agree with TRBD2. J gave up 2 bases and V 4 bases, and 8 bases lay outside the gene matches. This CDR3 region has 15 residues. The V gene's germline CDR1 is SGHRS and CDR2 YFSETQ. Here the CDR3 reads CASSASGSPPYEQYF. In DNA form, the CDR3 reads TGCGCCAGCAGCGCCAGCGGGAGCCCTCCCTACGAGCAGTACTTC.

A note on this clonotype: The junction and the germline gene differ at one end; a read error may be behind it. The CDR3: CASSVAADSSVNTEYF. CDR3 DNA sequence: TGTGCCAGCAGCGTAGCGGCAGACAGTTCAGTAAATACGGAGTATTTT. This rearrangement joins TRBV9 to TRBJ2-3, with D maybe TRBD1 (5 bases). CDR3 size: 16 residues. Germline CDR1 reads SGDLS; CDR2 reads YYNGEE. The entire variable domain, with the rest obtained from reference TRBV9 and TRBJ2-3, is as follows: DSGVTQTPKHLITATGQRVTLRCSPRSGDLSVYWYQQSLDQGLQFLIQYYNGEERAKGNILERFSAQQFPDLHSELNLSSLELGDSALYFCASSVAADSSVNTEYFGPGTRLTVL.